These T cell receptor beta chains were read from a single sample in a study of blood T cells in healthy people across ages. TCRdb processed the 5' RACE reads anew with MiXCR; each CDR3 protein has one entry. This table holds some 760,000 distinct CDR3 sequences, around 25% found once. This sample was shared with a second study, whose subject was T cells of mothers and their children.

The sequenced sample was blood. These receptors were collected from a boy under 18 in good health. Each CDR3 is given without its conserved first and last residue. Fields, in order: D gene, V gene, J gene, CDR3 protein. D genes are given only for firm matches.

D gene: NA; V gene: TRBV6-6; J gene: TRBJ2-1; CDR3 protein: ASEGGLSEQF
D gene: TRBD1; V gene: TRBV2; J gene: TRBJ2-7; CDR3 protein: ASSVSGQLSYEQY
D gene: TRBD1; V gene: TRBV20-1; J gene: TRBJ1-2; CDR3 protein: STRDGGQYYGYT
D gene: TRBD1; V gene: TRBV7-8; J gene: TRBJ2-3; CDR3 protein: ASSFLMGQFADTQY
D gene: NA; V gene: TRBV27; J gene: TRBJ1-6; CDR3 protein: ASSLVGSSSYNSPLH
D gene: NA; V gene: TRBV5-1; J gene: TRBJ2-7; CDR3 protein: ASSLDSSGAEQY
D gene: NA; V gene: TRBV7-6; J gene: TRBJ1-3; CDR3 protein: ASSASDRSSGNTIY
D gene: TRBD2; V gene: TRBV29-1; J gene: TRBJ2-7; CDR3 protein: SGLTSGPFYEQY
D gene: TRBD2; V gene: TRBV7-2; J gene: TRBJ2-7; CDR3 protein: ASSPQSGGLDEQY
D gene: NA; V gene: TRBV18; J gene: TRBJ2-7; CDR3 protein: ASSPVLDEQY
D gene: NA; V gene: TRBV25-1; J gene: TRBJ2-5; CDR3 protein: ASIDSQETQY
D gene: NA; V gene: TRBV2; J gene: TRBJ2-1; CDR3 protein: ASSDGVGNEQF
D gene: NA; V gene: TRBV29-1; J gene: NA; CDR3 protein: SVEDVRKDEQY
D gene: TRBD1; V gene: TRBV29-1; J gene: TRBJ1-1; CDR3 protein: SSRTGGTEAF
D gene: NA; V gene: TRBV2; J gene: TRBJ2-7; CDR3 protein: ASSNNPGLLAGEQY
D gene: TRBD1; V gene: TRBV14; J gene: TRBJ2-7; CDR3 protein: ASSQRFGQGIYEQY
D gene: TRBD2; V gene: TRBV7-2; J gene: TRBJ2-3; CDR3 protein: ASSTVGLAGARDTQY
D gene: NA; V gene: TRBV7-9; J gene: TRBJ2-3; CDR3 protein: ASRAGPDTQY
D gene: TRBD2; V gene: TRBV4-1; J gene: TRBJ2-7; CDR3 protein: ASSQVPAGDSYEQY
D gene: NA; V gene: TRBV12-5; J gene: NA; CDR3 protein: ASVSGTQLEQF
D gene: NA; V gene: TRBV2; J gene: TRBJ2-7; CDR3 protein: ASSEWADLNSSYEQY
D gene: TRBD1; V gene: TRBV29-1; J gene: TRBJ1-2; CDR3 protein: SVAETGLGGYT
D gene: TRBD1; V gene: TRBV3-1; J gene: TRBJ1-6; CDR3 protein: ASSRLGTGGGNSPLH
D gene: NA; V gene: TRBV4-2; J gene: TRBJ2-4; CDR3 protein: ASSQDLGGNIQY
D gene: NA; V gene: TRBV20-1; J gene: TRBJ2-5; CDR3 protein: SARRETQY
D gene: NA; V gene: TRBV7-9; J gene: NA; CDR3 protein: ASSLLRQSYNEQF
D gene: NA; V gene: TRBV29-1; J gene: TRBJ1-2; CDR3 protein: SVADNLSYGYT
D gene: TRBD2; V gene: TRBV5-1; J gene: TRBJ2-5; CDR3 protein: ASSWGLAGVRETQY
D gene: NA; V gene: TRBV6-1; J gene: TRBJ2-7; CDR3 protein: ASSLSRTAYPYEQY
D gene: NA; V gene: TRBV3-1; J gene: TRBJ2-7; CDR3 protein: ASSQDVGSKGEQY
D gene: NA; V gene: TRBV28; J gene: TRBJ1-4; CDR3 protein: ASRAGEKLF
D gene: NA; V gene: TRBV6-4; J gene: TRBJ2-1; CDR3 protein: ASSDSRAGEQF
D gene: NA; V gene: TRBV4-1; J gene: TRBJ2-1; CDR3 protein: ASSQGLARRYNEQF
D gene: NA; V gene: TRBV6-1; J gene: TRBJ1-3; CDR3 protein: ASTRTGTSSGNTIY
D gene: NA; V gene: TRBV12-3/TRBV12-4; J gene: TRBJ2-5; CDR3 protein: ASSFGQKETQY
D gene: NA; V gene: TRBV4-1; J gene: TRBJ2-1; CDR3 protein: ASSQDRTYSYNEQF
D gene: NA; V gene: TRBV29-1; J gene: TRBJ2-3; CDR3 protein: SVWSGRTDTQY
D gene: NA; V gene: TRBV7-3; J gene: NA; CDR3 protein: ASSLGTGENEQF
D gene: NA; V gene: TRBV5-4; J gene: TRBJ1-2; CDR3 protein: ASSRDTNYGYT
D gene: NA; V gene: TRBV7-2; J gene: TRBJ2-3; CDR3 protein: ASSLVTGSTDTQY
D gene: NA; V gene: TRBV12-3/TRBV12-4; J gene: TRBJ1-1; CDR3 protein: ASSLSLGTEAF
D gene: TRBD2; V gene: TRBV11-2; J gene: NA; CDR3 protein: ASSLLAGEGGEQF
D gene: NA; V gene: TRBV6-2/TRBV6-3; J gene: TRBJ2-1; CDR3 protein: ASSYLAKYNEQF
D gene: TRBD1; V gene: TRBV12-3/TRBV12-4; J gene: TRBJ1-2; CDR3 protein: ASIDRGSAGYT
D gene: TRBD2; V gene: TRBV3-1; J gene: TRBJ2-4; CDR3 protein: ASSLTSGKNIRY
D gene: TRBD2; V gene: TRBV28; J gene: TRBJ2-3; CDR3 protein: ASSLGERDFTDTQY
D gene: NA; V gene: TRBV4-2; J gene: TRBJ2-7; CDR3 protein: ASSQGLVYEQY
D gene: NA; V gene: TRBV7-2; J gene: NA; CDR3 protein: ASSSGWNEQY
D gene: TRBD2; V gene: TRBV10-3; J gene: TRBJ2-1; CDR3 protein: AISPNSGSRNEQF
D gene: TRBD2; V gene: TRBV7-9; J gene: TRBJ2-1; CDR3 protein: ASERGGRNNEQF
D gene: NA; V gene: TRBV2; J gene: TRBJ2-7; CDR3 protein: ASSEVGDSLEQY
D gene: TRBD1; V gene: TRBV5-6; J gene: TRBJ1-5; CDR3 protein: ASSLRPWQGGGSNQPQH
D gene: NA; V gene: TRBV12-3/TRBV12-4; J gene: TRBJ2-1; CDR3 protein: ASSWVSPRFGPNEQF